This T cell receptor (beta chain) is from a study of blood T cells in healthy people across ages. Study as a whole: T cells yielded about one barcoded beta molecule per two cells through template switching.

This clonotype was seen many times. A second about 7 to 12 cycle PCR used barcoded and J-beta primers. Each of the cDNA molecules was tagged by a template-switch adaptor with 12 random nucleotides. TCRdb fed the 5' RACE reads into MiXCR, producing one record per CDR3 protein. The data show around 800,000 distinct CDR3 sequences, about half seen once. Germline V CDR1 and CDR2: SGHTA, FQGNSA. This CDR3 has 13 amino acids. The germline V and J ends were trimmed by 4 bases and 4 bases, with 11 bases remaining between them. The study isolated at least 6.5 million PBMCs from each sample. The clonotype comes from a man older than 75 in good health. The chain couples TRBV7-2 to TRBJ2-7; D is undetermined. Sequencing was performed on blood. This CDR3 is CASSWRDQYEQYF. Here the CDR3 DNA reads TGTGCCAGCAGCTGGCGAGACCAATACGAGCAGTACTTC.